Listed below are T cell receptor beta chains from one sample, sequenced in a study of identifying expanded T cells in peripheral blood. Produced via immunoSEQ multiplex PCR; TCRdb's table is partial and in-frame only. Seen here are about 130,000 clones, 75% to 90% observed once, and the top ten hold 8.4%. Sequencing used blood. The receptor source for this set is a person aged 18 to 75 in good health. Both conserved end residues are part of each CDR3. The D gene is left open where the match is weak. The size of a clone is reported for some rows only, either as once, few or many, or as a class for expanded clones.

D	size	J	V	CDR3	DNA
TRBD1	few	TRBJ1-2	TRBV18	CASSPGRGDGYTF	TGTGCCAGCTCACCAGGCAGGGGGGATGGCTACACCTTC
NA	NA	TRBJ1-3	TRBV5-5	CASSLQGSENTIYF	TGTGCCAGCAGCTTACAGGGTTCTGAGAACACCATATATTTT
NA	NA	TRBJ1-1	TRBV5-1	CASSTRGGALNTEAFF	TGCGCCAGCAGCACCCGTGGGGGGGCTCTGAACACTGAAGCTTTCTTT
NA	NA	TRBJ2-5	TRBV5-1	CASSFAGHQETQYF	TGCGCCAGCAGCTTCGCAGGACATCAAGAGACCCAGTACTTC
NA	NA	TRBJ2-5	TRBV5-6	CASSLYGGPIEETQYF	TGTGCCAGCAGCTTGTACGGCGGACCGATAGAAGAGACCCAGTACTTC
NA	NA	TRBJ1-5	TRBV7-8	CASSGQGFSNQPQHF	TGTGCCAGCAGCGGCCAGGGTTTCAGCAATCAGCCCCAGCATTTT
NA	NA	TRBJ1-2	TRBV5-1	CASSLAPANYGYTF	TGCGCCAGCAGCTTGGCTCCAGCTAACTATGGCTACACCTTC
NA	NA	TRBJ2-7	TRBV29-1	CSVSGQAYEQYF	TGCAGCGTTAGCGGGCAGGCCTACGAGCAGTACTTC
NA	NA	TRBJ1-2	TRBV7-2	CASSFPVSNYGYTF	TGTGCCAGCAGCTTTCCAGTATCTAACTATGGCTACACCTTC
TRBD1	NA	TRBJ2-7	TRBV5-1	CASSLGDRGTYEQYF	TGCGCCAGCAGCTTGGGGGACAGGGGAACCTACGAGCAGTACTTC
TRBD1	NA	TRBJ2-1	TRBV5-6	CASSPGQGLRDEQFF	TGTGCCAGCAGCCCTGGACAGGGGCTTAGGGATGAGCAGTTCTTC
TRBD1	NA	TRBJ2-7	TRBV19	CASGRQGSYEQYF	TGTGCCAGTGGACGACAGGGATCCTACGAGCAGTACTTC
NA	NA	TRBJ1-1	TRBV5-1	CASSFQTAMNTEAFF	TGCGCCAGCAGCTTCCAGACAGCCATGAACACTGAAGCTTTCTTT
NA	few	TRBJ1-2	TRBV11-2	CASSHIDSYGYTF	TGTGCCAGCAGCCATATTGACAGCTATGGCTACACCTTC
NA	NA	TRBJ1-4	TRBV28	CASSLDANEKLFF	TGTGCCAGCAGTTTGGATGCTAATGAAAAACTGTTTTTT
NA	NA	TRBJ2-1	TRBV5-5	CASNLGGVSYNEQFF	TGTGCCAGCAATCTGGGCGGGGTTTCCTACAATGAGCAGTTCTTC
TRBD1	NA	TRBJ1-2	TRBV11-2	CASSLTGGPYGYTF	TGTGCCAGCAGCTTGACAGGGGGCCCATATGGCTACACCTTC
NA	once	TRBJ2-5	TRBV27	CASSSRVAGQTQYF	TGTGCCAGCAGTTCAAGGGTCGCCGGGCAGACCCAGTACTTC
NA	NA	TRBJ1-1	TRBV30	CAWSPRVGSNTEAFF	TGTGCCTGGAGTCCTCGGGTGGGGTCGAACACTGAAGCTTTCTTT
TRBD2	NA	TRBJ2-3	TRBV9	CASSARLAGGLGDTQYF	TGTGCCAGCAGCGCCCGACTAGCGGGGGGGCTAGGAGATACGCAGTATTTT
TRBD1	NA	TRBJ2-2	TRBV27	CASRKGQGVSGELFF	TGTGCCAGCAGAAAAGGACAGGGCGTCTCCGGGGAGCTGTTTTTT